This T cell receptor (beta chain) was found in a study of blood T cell repertoires in COVID-19. Study overall: The United States, Italy and Spain supplied acute and convalescent COVID-19 samples. PBMCs, B-cell-depleted T cells, or T cells provided the cDNA or gDNA that made up the material.

As originally analysed: Reference gene primers were amplified, and this amplification served to estimate nucleated cell counts. Libraries were prepared by immunoSEQ multiplex PCR; TCRdb keeps only in-frame clonotypes and omits some of them. V, J and clone size derive from that table, while D and trimming were established from the DNA sequence. The data hold 90,000 or so clones, with 90% observed a single time. The sample comprised peripheral blood. This TCR was recovered from a woman aged 80 or over with active or convalescent COVID-19.

The CDR3 region is CASTVRQQGLYGYTF. Here the CDR3 DNA reads TGTGCCAGTACGGTCAGACAGCAGGGACTCTATGGCTACACCTTC. V gene TRBV19 combines with J gene TRBJ1-2, with a tentative D call TRBD1 (5 bases). CDR1 is LNHDA and CDR2 is SQIVND in the germline V gene (reference sequence). Trimming cost V 7 bases and J 4 bases, with 19 bases left between them. This CDR3 region has 15 residues.